The rows below give T cell receptor beta chains drawn from one sample of a study of T cell repertoires in cytomegalovirus infection. No cognate antigen is known for these TCRs. MiXCR was run by TCRdb on the reads, yielding one entry per CDR3 protein. The sample yields about a million distinct CDR3 sequences, roughly 31% seen once. Material: cultured CD8+ T cells from PBMCs, obtained from culture after CMV antigen stimulation. The receptor set was obtained from a human donor in good health (CMV status not recorded). Some clones in this sample may be carry-over from other donors' samples. Each CDR3 is given with its conserved first and last residue. Clone size is stated in some rows and not others, as once, few, many or a class when expanded.

cdr3_aa,v_call,clone_size
CASSQVFQGITDEQFF,TRBV3-1,.
CASSPSDRTYEQYF,TRBV12-3/TRBV12-4,.
CASGPFPVEKLFF,TRBV6-2/TRBV6-3,.
CASSADRASYNEQFF,TRBV7-6,few
CASTPPGTRYGYTF,TRBV7-9,few
CASSRGGIETQYF,TRBV27,.
CATQGGNSPLHF,TRBV27,.
CASTYSGGYYEQYF,TRBV27,.
CASSWRAGDEKLFF,TRBV2,.
CASSLDGEKAFF,TRBV7-6,.
CASINSGRLGETQYF,TRBV6-1,.
CASASPDGTGTFPSETQYF,TRBV7-9,.